A selection of T cell receptor beta chains follows, all from one sample in a study of T-cell memory formation after mild COVID-19. One entry per CDR3 protein, called by TCRdb with MiXCR from the 5' RACE reads. The sample has 150,000 to 200,000 distinct CDR3 sequences; under 20% are singletons. Sample: PBMCs or a T cell subset sorted from them (not recorded which). The source of these receptors is an adult woman who had mild COVID-19 (a few samples of this study predate the infection). Cell type and time point are not known. The CDR3 runs from the conserved cysteine through the conserved F or W. D genes are given only for firm matches. Part of the rows lack a size; the others show once, few, many or a class for expanded clones.

cdr3_length | d_call | clone_size | j_call | v_call | cdr3_aa | cdr3_nt
15 | TRBD1 | few | TRBJ1-2 | TRBV29-1 | CSVAGTGAAPDGYTF | TGCAGCGTGGCCGGAACAGGGGCTGCCCCTGATGGCTACACCTTC
15 | TRBD1 | few | TRBJ2-2 | TRBV7-8 | CASSWGQTNTGELFF | TGTGCCAGCAGCTGGGGACAGACGAACACCGGGGAGCTGTTTTTT
13 | - | - | TRBJ1-2 | TRBV20-1 | CSAEAGNNYGYTF | TGCAGTGCTGAGGCAGGGAACAACTATGGCTACACCTTC
15 | TRBD1 | few | TRBJ2-3 | TRBV27 | CASRAGQGSADTQYF | TGTGCCAGCAGGGCGGGACAGGGGTCGGCAGATACGCAGTATTTT
12 | - | few | TRBJ2-1 | TRBV5-1 | CASSLGVHEQFF | TGCGCCAGCAGCTTGGGGGTTCATGAGCAGTTCTTC
13 | - | - | TRBJ2-1 | TRBV20-1 | CSARDAEYHEQFF | TGCAGTGCTAGAGATGCAGAATACCATGAGCAGTTCTTC
18 | - | - | TRBJ1-1 | TRBV14 | CASSHSSRLGQPHTEAFF | TGTGCCAGCAGCCACTCTTCACGCCTCGGACAGCCACACACTGAAGCTTTCTTT
13 | - | few | TRBJ1-2 | TRBV7-9 | CASSPPASNGYTF | TGTGCCAGCAGCCCCCCGGCGTCGAATGGCTACACCTTC
13 | - | - | TRBJ2-1 | TRBV24-1 | CATSEVGRLQQFF | TGTGCCACCAGTGAAGTGGGTCGCCTCCAGCAGTTCTTC
17 | TRBD2 | few | TRBJ2-1 | TRBV12-3/TRBV12-4 | CASSPYGGGGPYNEQFF | TGTGCCAGCAGTCCTTATGGCGGGGGGGGACCCTACAATGAGCAGTTCTTC
15 | TRBD2 | - | TRBJ2-1 | TRBV27 | CASSLGSGGAWEQFF | TGTGCCAGCAGTTTAGGGAGCGGGGGGGCTTGGGAGCAGTTCTTC
16 | - | - | TRBJ2-6 | TRBV5-5 | CASSLGPNSGANVLTF | TGTGCCAGCAGCTTGGGGCCGAACTCTGGGGCCAACGTCCTGACTTTC
14 | - | few | TRBJ1-5 | TRBV12-3/TRBV12-4 | CASSFPGPNQPQHF | TGTGCCAGCAGTTTCCCGGGCCCCAATCAGCCCCAGCATTTT
17 | - | few | TRBJ2-7 | TRBV24-1 | CATSGRGQGGSLYEQYF | TGTGCCACCAGTGGCCGCGGACAGGGAGGGTCCCTCTACGAGCAGTACTTC
12 | - | few | TRBJ2-1 | TRBV2 | CASSGLGNEQFF | TGTGCCAGCAGTGGACTAGGCAATGAGCAGTTCTTC
14 | TRBD2 | few | TRBJ2-7 | TRBV12-3/TRBV12-4 | CASSSSGGYDEQYF | TGTGCCAGCAGTTCTAGCGGGGGGTACGACGAGCAGTACTTC
16 | - | - | TRBJ1-1 | TRBV20-1 | CSARGMDTSANLKAFF | TGCAGTGCTAGAGGGATGGACACCTCGGCGAACTTAAAAGCTTTCTTT
15 | TRBD1 | few | TRBJ1-6 | TRBV27 | CASSLTGALNSPLHF | TGTGCCAGCAGTTTAACAGGGGCACTAAATTCACCCCTCCACTTT
15 | TRBD2 | few | TRBJ2-3 | TRBV24-1 | CATSWGGLATDTQYF | TGTGCCACCAGCTGGGGGGGACTAGCGACAGATACGCAGTATTTT
12 | - | - | TRBJ1-1 | TRBV12-3/TRBV12-4 | CASSPTGFEAFF | TGTGCCAGCAGCCCGACAGGCTTTGAAGCTTTCTTT
12 | - | - | TRBJ2-1 | TRBV12-3/TRBV12-4 | CASSSVGGEQFF | TGTGCCAGCAGTTCGGTAGGAGGTGAGCAGTTCTTC
15 | TRBD1 | few | TRBJ1-5 | TRBV7-9 | CASSLTGGFNQPQHF | TGTGCCAGCAGCTTGACAGGGGGCTTCAATCAGCCCCAGCATTTT
15 | TRBD2 | few | TRBJ2-1 | TRBV6-5 | CASRLAGGTRNEQFF | TGTGCCAGCAGACTCGCGGGGGGGACACGCAATGAGCAGTTCTTC
15 | - | many | TRBJ2-5 | TRBV7-9 | CASSLPSLGGETQYF | TGTGCCAGCAGCTTGCCGTCTCTCGGAGGGGAGACCCAGTACTTC
12 | - | - | TRBJ2-1 | TRBV7-9 | CASSSTGPEQFF | TGTGCCAGCAGCAGTACAGGTCCTGAGCAGTTCTTC
11 | - | many | TRBJ2-3 | TRBV20-1 | CSARGPRTQYF | TGCAGTGCTAGAGGGCCCAGAACGCAGTATTTT
13 | - | few | TRBJ1-5 | TRBV10-3 | CAASEGSNQPQHF | TGTGCCGCCTCGGAGGGCTCCAATCAGCCCCAGCATTTT
15 | TRBD1 | - | TRBJ2-2 | TRBV10-3 | CAIRGTGANTGELFF | TGTGCCATCAGGGGGACAGGGGCAAACACCGGGGAGCTGTTTTTT
12 | - | few | TRBJ1-2 | TRBV5-8 | CASSRDVYGYTF | TGTGCCAGCAGCCGGGACGTCTATGGCTACACCTTC
16 | TRBD2 | - | TRBJ2-1 | TRBV7-2 | CASSRPPLAGVDEQFF | TGTGCCAGCAGCCGCCCGCCACTAGCGGGAGTGGATGAGCAGTTCTTC
14 | TRBD1 | - | TRBJ1-5 | TRBV20-1 | CSARGGTGTQPQHF | TGCAGTGCTAGAGGGGGGACAGGGACTCAGCCCCAGCATTTT
15 | - | few | TRBJ1-4 | TRBV4-1 | CASSQNGQANEKLFF | TGCGCCAGCAGCCAGAACGGTCAAGCGAATGAAAAACTGTTTTTT
14 | - | - | TRBJ1-5 | TRBV20-1 | CSGTQGGRNQPQHF | TGCAGTGGTACACAGGGAGGGCGCAATCAGCCCCAGCATTTT